The 15 T cell receptor beta chains reported below all come from one sample, sequenced in a study of blood T cell repertoires in COVID-19. Only in-frame clones appear in the TCRdb table, and some are missing; sequencing was by immunoSEQ multiplex PCR. The sample records nearly 200,000 clones, roughly 90% being singletons. Sequenced sample: peripheral blood. These receptors came from a woman between 40 and 55 years old who had recovered from COVID-19.

The chain couples TRBV5-1 to TRBJ1-6, with D possibly matching TRBD1 (6 bases). The germline V gene has CDR1 SGHRS and CDR2 YFSETQ. V lost 3 bases and J lost 5, with 9 bases in between. The CDR3 contains 14 residues. In nucleotides, the CDR3 is TGCGCCAGCAGCTCAGGGGCCGATAATTCACCCCTCCACTTT. Translated: CASSSGADNSPLHF.

V and J are TRBV18 and TRBJ2-1, with D possibly TRBD1 on 6 matching bases. CDR1 is KGHSH and CDR2 is LQKENI in the germline V gene. Trimming left V 6 bases short and J 4 bases short, with 22 bases between. The CDR3 sequence is 17 residues long. CDR3 DNA sequence: TGTGCCAGCTCCCCGAATGGACAGATACTAGATTACAATGAGCAGTTCTTC. It specifies CASSPNGQILDYNEQFF.

The chain is built from TRBV7-9 and TRBJ1-4, with unresolved D. The CDR3 is 15 residues long. V lost 1 base, J lost 7 bases, and 13 bases lay in between. CDR1 is SEHNR and CDR2 is FQNEAQ in the germline V gene (reference sequence). CDR3 DNA sequence: TGTGCCAGCAGCTTAGGGCTACAGCCACTTGAAAAACTGTTTTTT. Its protein is CASSLGLQPLEKLFF.

The rearrangement uses TRBV4-1 and TRBJ1-4; a weak D match, TRBD1 (5 bases). This CDR3 spans 15 amino acids. Germline CDR1 is MGHRA and CDR2 is YSYEKL. Trimming shortened V by 7 bases and J by 8 bases, and 20 bases separated the two germline ends. CDR3 DNA sequence: TGCGCCAGCAAGCCCGGGACTCAAACTTACGAAAAACTGTTTTTT. Protein product: CASKPGTQTYEKLFF.

V is TRBV30 and J is TRBJ1-2; D is possibly TRBD1 (5 bases). Germline CDR1 GTSNPN, CDR2 SVGIG (reference sequence). Trimming took off 3 bases at V and 6 bases at J, with 11 bases between the two ends. The CDR3 runs to 12 residues. Written as DNA, the CDR3 is TGTGCCTGGAGCTGGGGCAGGGATGGCTACACCTTC. Translated: CAWSWGRDGYTF. The full variable domain, in which reference TRBV30 and TRBJ1-2 provide the parts outside the CDR3, is SQTIHQWPATLVQPVGSPLSLECTVEGTSNPNLYWYRQAAGRGLQLLFYSVGIGQISSEVPQNLSASRPQDRQFILSSKKLLLSDSGFYLCAWSWGRDGYTFGSGTRLTVV.

CDR3 DNA sequence: TGTGCCAGCACCCCTGCAGAAGAGCGGAACACTGAAGCTTTCTTT. Translated: CASTPAEERNTEAFF. The gene calls are TRBV6-5 and TRBJ1-1; the D is unclear. CDR1 and CDR2 (germline): MNHEY, SVGAGI. The CDR3 consists of 15 residues. Trimming took 7 bases from V and 1 from J, leaving 16 bases between them.

This chain joins TRBV18 and TRBJ2-7; TRBD2 matches at 14 bases. V shed 3 bases and J 3 bases; nucleotides not matched to a gene: 7. Germline V gene data show CDR1 as KGHSH and CDR2 as LQKENI. CDR3 length: 17 amino acids. CDR3 nucleotide sequence: TGTGCCAGCTCACCCGGGACTAGCGGGAGTTTCATCTACGAGCAGTACTTC. It codes for CASSPGTSGSFIYEQYF.

The J gene is TRBJ2-5, the V gene TRBV28; 8 bases are a match to TRBD2. This CDR3 has 15 residues. The germline V gene has CDR1 MDHEN and CDR2 SYDVKM. V dropped 3 bases and J dropped 2; count of bases not matched to a gene: 5. As DNA, the CDR3 is TGTGCCAGCAGTTTGGGTCTAGCGGGTCAAGAGACCCAGTACTTC. Translation: CASSLGLAGQETQYF.

The chain couples TRBV7-9 to TRBJ2-2; 8 bases are a match to TRBD1. Germline V lookup: CDR1 SEHNR, CDR2 FQNEAQ (reference sequence). J gave up 7 bases and V 5 bases, and 12 bases lay outside the gene matches. The CDR3 has 16 residues. CDR3 nucleotides: TGTGCCAGCAGCCGGACAGGGAGTGGTAAAGTCGGGGAGCTGTTTTTT. Translating gives CASSRTGSGKVGELFF.

The chain employs TRBV15 and TRBJ1-1, with D perhaps matching TRBD1 (6 bases). The CDR3 is 15 residues long. Trimming removed 1 base from V and 3 bases from J, with 12 bases in between. Germline assignment: CDR1 LNHNV and CDR2 YYDKDF (reference sequence). The CDR3 protein is CATSRGGGLDTEAFF. In DNA form, the CDR3 reads TGTGCCACCAGCAGAGGGGGGGGCTTGGACACTGAAGCTTTCTTT. The full variable domain, with the rest looked up from reference TRBV15 and TRBJ1-1, is DAMVIQNPRYQVTQFGKPVTLSCSQTLNHNVMYWYQQKSSQAPKLLFHYYDKDFNNEADTPDNFQSRRPNTSFCFLDIRSPGLGDTAMYLCATSRGGGLDTEAFFGQGTRLTVV.

The rearrangement joins TRBV7-9 to TRBJ1-1, with D perhaps TRBD1 (5 bases). The V end was cut by 0 bases, the J end by 3 bases, with 17 bases between. The CDR3 extends over 17 amino acids. The germline CDR1 and CDR2 sequences are SEHNR and FQNEAQ (reference sequence). The CDR3 is CASSLAPGSAADTEAFF. In DNA, the CDR3 is TGTGCCAGCAGCTTAGCGCCAGGGTCAGCCGCCGACACTGAAGCTTTCTTT.

This clone is a singleton in its sample. The chain combines TRBV27 with TRBJ2-5; D gene ambiguous. The V end was cut by 3 bases, the J end by 2 bases, with 10 bases between. The CDR3 runs to 14 residues. Germline loops: CDR1 MNHEY, CDR2 SMNVEV (reference sequence). The CDR3 DNA follows: TGTGCCAGCAGTTTGACACTGAATCAAGAGACCCAGTACTTC. Its translation is CASSLTLNQETQYF.

The chain employs TRBV29-1 and TRBJ2-1; a weak D match, TRBD2 (6 bases). Per germline, CDR1 SQVTM and CDR2 ANQGSEA. This CDR3 has 12 amino acids. Trimming took 4 bases from V and 9 from J, leaving 13 bases between them. CDR3 amino acids: CSVGREQAEQFF. DNA for the CDR3: TGCAGCGTTGGTCGGGAGCAAGCTGAGCAGTTCTTC.

V gene TRBV2 combines with J gene TRBJ2-2; TRBD2 aligns across 10 bases. CDR1 is SNHLY, CDR2 FYNNEI, per germline. The CDR3 has 19 residues. Unmatched junction bases numbered 9, after V lost 2 bases and J lost 0 bases. CDR3 in DNA: TGTGCCAGCAGTGAATTGGCTAGCGGGAGACTCGCGAACACCGGGGAGCTGTTTTTT. This gives the protein CASSELASGRLANTGELFF.

Comments on this clone: Other DNA sequences in this specimen translate into the identical CDR3. The gene calls are TRBV5-1 and TRBJ1-2, with 7 bases identical to TRBD1. The CDR3 consists of 15 residues. The ends lost 0 bases at V and 2 bases at J; junction bases unmatched: 4. Germline CDR1 and CDR2: SGHRS and YFSETQ. The CDR3 loop is CASSLGGTANYGYTF. The DNA of the CDR3 is TGCGCCAGCAGCTTGGGCGGGACAGCAAACTATGGCTACACCTTC.